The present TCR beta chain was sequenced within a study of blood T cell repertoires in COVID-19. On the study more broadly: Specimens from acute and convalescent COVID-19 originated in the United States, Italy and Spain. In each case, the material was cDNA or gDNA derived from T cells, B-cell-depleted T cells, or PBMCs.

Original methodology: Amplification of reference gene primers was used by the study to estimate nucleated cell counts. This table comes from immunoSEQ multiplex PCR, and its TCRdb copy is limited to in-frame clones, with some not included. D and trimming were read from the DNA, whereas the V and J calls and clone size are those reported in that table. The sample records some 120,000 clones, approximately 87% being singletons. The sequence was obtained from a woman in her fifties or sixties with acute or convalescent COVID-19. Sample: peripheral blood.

The CDR3: CASSIARGNTEAFF. CDR3 coding DNA: TGTGCCAGTAGTATAGCCCGGGGGAACACTGAAGCTTTCTTT. The chain uses TRBV19 and TRBJ1-1, with no clear D. The CDR3 contains 14 residues. Germline CDR1 reads LNHDA; CDR2 reads SQIVND (reference sequence). The ends were cut back, 1 base at V and 1 base at J, with 7 bases in the middle.